Below are 21 T cell receptor beta chains sequenced from a single sample in a study of early T cells in non-severe SARS-CoV-2 infection. TCRdb independently ran MiXCR on the 5' RACE reads; one entry per CDR3 protein. The table shows more than 90,000 distinct CDR3 sequences, with 13% occurring only once. Specimen: whole blood. The receptors were sampled from an adult who was a healthcare worker with PCR-confirmed SARS-CoV-2 infection or an uninfected control (not recorded which).

Only a few counts were recorded for this clonotype. The gene calls are TRBV12-3 or TRBV12-4 and TRBJ2-2; 7 bases agree with TRBD1. This CDR3 is 16 amino acids long. With V trimmed by 2 bases and J by 0 bases, 3 bases remained unmatched. As DNA, the CDR3 is TGTGCCAGCAGTTTAAAGGGGGCCTCGAACACCGGGGAGCTGTTTTTT. Amino acids: CASSLKGASNTGELFF.

The CDR3 protein is CASSPGTGVNEQYF. CDR3 DNA sequence: TGTGCCAGCTCACCGGGGACAGGGGTGAACGAGCAGTACTTC. The chain is built from TRBV18 and TRBJ2-7, with 10 bases fitting TRBD1. Germline V CDR1 and CDR2: KGHSH, LQKENI. This CDR3 region has 14 residues. With 3 bases clipped from V and 5 bases from J, the junction kept 4 bases outside the gene matches. Supplemented by reference TRBV18 and TRBJ2-7, the full variable domain reads NAGVMQNPRHLVRRRGQEARLRCSPMKGHSHVYWYRQLPEEGLKFMVYLQKENIIDESGMPKERFSAEFPKEGPSILRIQQVVRGDSAAYFCASSPGTGVNEQYFGPGTRLTVT.

The V gene is TRBV6-2 or TRBV6-3, the J gene TRBJ1-5; 9 bases are shared with TRBD1. V shed 0 bases and J 3 bases; nucleotides not matched to a gene: 6. The CDR3 is 17 residues long. The germline V gene encodes CDR1 MNHEY and CDR2 SVGEGT. The CDR3 nucleotides read TGTGCCAGCAGTTACTCGAGGGGACAGGGCAACAATCAGCCCCAGCATTTT. It specifies CASSYSRGQGNNQPQHF.

The rearrangement links TRBV28 to TRBJ2-1; D may be TRBD1 or TRBD2 (5 bases each). The CDR3 consists of 13 residues. In germline, CDR1 is MDHEN, CDR2 SYDVKM. Between the trimmed V and J ends, which lost 2 bases and 9 bases, there was a span of 11 bases. CDR3 in DNA: TGTGCCAGCAGTTTACTGGGGGTAGTTGAGCAGTTCTTC. Amino acids: CASSLLGVVEQFF.

The CDR3: CASSFMQAHQPQHF. In DNA, the CDR3 is TGTGCCAGCAGTTTTATGCAGGCCCATCAGCCCCAGCATTTT. This chain joins TRBV12-3 or TRBV12-4 and TRBJ1-5; D gene uncertain. Trimming stripped 3 bases from V and 5 bases from J, with 11 bases between. The CDR3 has 14 residues.

This clonotype was detected a few times. The chain couples TRBV20-1 to TRBJ2-5; TRBD2 matches at 7 bases. This CDR3 is 12 amino acids long. CDR1 is DFQATT and CDR2 is SNEGSKA in the germline V gene (reference sequence). With V trimmed by 5 bases and J by 4 bases, 4 bases remained unmatched. CDR3 sequence: CSALERGETQYF. The CDR3 bases are TGCAGTGCTCTCGAGCGGGGAGAGACCCAGTACTTC.

This clonotype was detected only a few times. The rearrangement links TRBV24-1 to TRBJ2-1, with TRBD1 as a possible D gene (6 bases). The length of the CDR3 is 13 residues. CDR1 is KGHDR, CDR2 SFDVKD, per germline. V lost 7 bases, J lost 4 bases, and 10 bases lay in between. CDR3 in amino acids: CATSLDRYNEQFF. The CDR3 region has the DNA TGTGCCACCAGCCTTGACAGGTACAATGAGCAGTTCTTC.

This clonotype has ten or more counts. V gene TRBV6-5 combines with J gene TRBJ1-2, with D maybe TRBD1 (5 bases). The length of the CDR3 is 12 residues. The germline CDR1 and CDR2 sequences are MNHEY and SVGAGI. V lost 5 bases and J lost 4, with 8 bases in between. The CDR3 nucleotides read TGTGCCAGCAGTAGGGGCAGCTATGGCTACACCTTC. It encodes CASSRGSYGYTF.

Of note for this clonotype: A single base separates this from a much larger clone, so it may be a read error. The gene calls are TRBV5-8 and TRBJ1-4; perhaps TRBD1 as D (5 bases). The V end was cut by 1 base, the J end by 3 bases, with 10 bases between. Germline CDR1 is SGHTS and CDR2 is YDEGEE. The CDR3 is made up of 15 amino acids. CDR3 loop: CASSLQGASNEKLFF. CDR3 nucleotides: TGTGCCAGCAGCTTGCAAGGGGCGTCTAATGAAAAACTGTTTTTT.

The chain combines TRBV15 with TRBJ2-1, with D tentatively TRBD1 (5 bases). Germline V CDR1 and CDR2: LNHNV, YYDKDF (reference sequence). This CDR3 comprises 13 residues. Trimming pared 4 bases from V and 8 bases from J, leaving 12 bases between. The chain's CDR3 is CATSTGFRYEQFF. DNA of the CDR3: TGTGCCACCAGCACAGGGTTTCGCTATGAGCAGTTCTTC.

This clonotype was counted only a few times. V and J are TRBV5-1 and TRBJ1-2; D is perhaps TRBD1 (6 bases). Between the trimmed V and J ends, which lost 4 bases and 6 bases, there was a span of 16 bases. The CDR3 totals 14 residues. Germline lookup yields CDR1 SGHRS and CDR2 YFSETQ. The CDR3 DNA reads as TGCGCCAGCAGCCCACTACAGGGTAAAGATGGCTACACCTTC. Amino acid sequence: CASSPLQGKDGYTF.

This clonotype was seen only a few times. This chain joins TRBV5-4 and TRBJ2-5, with D possibly being TRBD1 (6 bases). V was shortened by 4 bases and J by 2 bases, with 12 bases between the two germline ends. CDR1 and CDR2 from the germline V gene are SGHNT and YYREEE (reference sequence). This CDR3 has 14 amino acids. For the CDR3, the DNA is TGTGCCAGCAGCCAACAGGGTACACAAGAGACCCAGTACTTC. This codes for CASSQQGTQETQYF. The entire variable domain, with the rest obtained from reference TRBV5-4 and TRBJ2-5, is as follows: ETGVTQSPTHLIKTRGQQVTLRCSSQSGHNTVSWYQQALGQGPQFIFQYYREEENGRGNFPPRFSGLQFPNYSSELNVNALELDDSALYLCASSQQGTQETQYFGPGTRLLVL.

The V and J genes are TRBV28 and TRBJ1-6; D not resolved. Germline V gene data show CDR1 as MDHEN and CDR2 as SYDVKM. The V and J ends lost 1 base and 8 bases respectively, with 3 bases between them. The CDR3 extends over 12 amino acids. CDR3 region: CASSLLYSPLHF. CDR3 nucleotides: TGTGCCAGCAGTTTATTGTATTCACCCCTCCACTTT. Looking up the rest from reference TRBV28 and TRBJ1-6 gives the full variable domain: DVKVTQSSRYLVKRTGEKVFLECVQDMDHENMFWYRQDPGLGLRLIYFSYDVKMKEKGDIPEGYSVSREKKERFSLILESASTNQTSMYLCASSLLYSPLHFGNGTRLTVT.

At least ten counts were recorded for this clonotype. J is TRBJ2-5 and V is TRBV18; 7 bases agree with TRBD2. The CDR3 has 14 residues. From germline, CDR1 is KGHSH and CDR2 LQKENI. Trimming cost V 6 bases and J 4 bases; bases outside gene matches: 8. CDR3 residues: CASSRRERVETQYF. For the CDR3, the DNA is TGTGCCAGCTCCCGGCGGGAGAGGGTAGAGACCCAGTACTTC.

This clonotype was found many times. This chain connects TRBV6-6 to TRBJ2-7; 10 nucleotides agree with TRBD2. V was pared by 2 bases and J by 2 bases, with 0 bases of the junction left unmatched. The CDR3 is 14 residues long. From germline, CDR1 is MNHNY and CDR2 SVGAGI (reference sequence). The CDR3 nucleotides are TGTGCCAGCAGTTACGGGACTAGCGCCTACGAGCAGTACTTC. Protein sequence: CASSYGTSAYEQYF.

This clonotype has ten or more counts. The gene calls are TRBV6-5 and TRBJ1-1; D call uncertain. The CDR3 totals 14 residues. Deletions cut 0 bases from V and 4 bases from J, with 9 bases between. Germline V gene data show CDR1 as MNHEY and CDR2 as SVGAGI. This chain's CDR3 is CASSYSNRPTEAFF. The CDR3 coding sequence is TGTGCCAGCAGTTACTCAAACCGACCCACTGAAGCTTTCTTT.

This clonotype was detected only a few times. CDR3 nucleotide sequence: TGTGCCAGCAGCCCGACACAGCCACAAGAGACCCAGTACTTC. As protein: CASSPTQPQETQYF. The rearrangement uses TRBV7-9 and TRBJ2-5; D unresolved. The CDR3 is made up of 14 amino acids. The germline V and J ends were trimmed by 5 bases and 2 bases, with 12 bases remaining between them. Per germline, CDR1 SEHNR and CDR2 FQNEAQ (reference sequence).

This clonotype occurred many times. This chain connects TRBV4-1 to TRBJ2-3, with D perhaps matching TRBD1 (8 bases). CDR1 MGHRA and CDR2 YSYEKL come from the germline V gene. V dropped 3 bases and J dropped 4 bases, with 14 bases sitting between them. CDR3 size: 15 residues. The CDR3 spells CASSQDREGADTQYF. For the CDR3, the DNA is TGCGCCAGCAGCCAGGACAGGGAGGGGGCAGATACGCAGTATTTT.

In this sample, this clonotype turned up a few times. This chain connects TRBV28 to TRBJ1-5; no clear D. Germline V lookup: CDR1 MDHEN, CDR2 SYDVKM. This CDR3 comprises 11 residues. Trimming removed 4 bases at V and 12 bases at J, with 10 bases between. CDR3 loop: CASSSRERQHF. The CDR3 bases are TGTGCCAGCAGTTCCCGGGAGCGCCAGCATTTT.

The chain uses TRBV15 and TRBJ1-1; D possibly corresponds to TRBD1 (6 bases). This CDR3 region has 13 residues. V was pared by 4 bases and J by 5 bases, with 11 bases between. Germline assignment: CDR1 LNHNV and CDR2 YYDKDF (reference sequence). CDR3 in DNA: TGTGCCACCAGCAAACAGGGTATAACTGAAGCTTTCTTT. Amino acid sequence: CATSKQGITEAFF.

This clonotype was seen a handful of times. CDR3 nucleotides: TGTGCCAGCAGCCCTGGGACAGGGGGCGCGGATCAGCCCCAGCATTTT. This translates into CASSPGTGGADQPQHF. This chain uses TRBV7-9 with TRBJ1-5; 12 nucleotides agree with TRBD1. CDR3 size: 16 residues. Germline-derived CDR1 and CDR2 are SEHNR and FQNEAQ (reference sequence). The junction had 7 bases not matched to a gene; V was cut back by 5 bases and J by 5 bases. Looking up the rest from reference TRBV7-9 and TRBJ1-5 gives the full variable domain: DTGVSQNPRHKITKRGQNVTFRCDPISEHNRLYWYRQTLGQGPEFLTYFQNEAQLEKSRLLSDRFSAERPKGSFSTLEIQRTEQGDSAMYLCASSPGTGGADQPQHFGDGTRLSIL.